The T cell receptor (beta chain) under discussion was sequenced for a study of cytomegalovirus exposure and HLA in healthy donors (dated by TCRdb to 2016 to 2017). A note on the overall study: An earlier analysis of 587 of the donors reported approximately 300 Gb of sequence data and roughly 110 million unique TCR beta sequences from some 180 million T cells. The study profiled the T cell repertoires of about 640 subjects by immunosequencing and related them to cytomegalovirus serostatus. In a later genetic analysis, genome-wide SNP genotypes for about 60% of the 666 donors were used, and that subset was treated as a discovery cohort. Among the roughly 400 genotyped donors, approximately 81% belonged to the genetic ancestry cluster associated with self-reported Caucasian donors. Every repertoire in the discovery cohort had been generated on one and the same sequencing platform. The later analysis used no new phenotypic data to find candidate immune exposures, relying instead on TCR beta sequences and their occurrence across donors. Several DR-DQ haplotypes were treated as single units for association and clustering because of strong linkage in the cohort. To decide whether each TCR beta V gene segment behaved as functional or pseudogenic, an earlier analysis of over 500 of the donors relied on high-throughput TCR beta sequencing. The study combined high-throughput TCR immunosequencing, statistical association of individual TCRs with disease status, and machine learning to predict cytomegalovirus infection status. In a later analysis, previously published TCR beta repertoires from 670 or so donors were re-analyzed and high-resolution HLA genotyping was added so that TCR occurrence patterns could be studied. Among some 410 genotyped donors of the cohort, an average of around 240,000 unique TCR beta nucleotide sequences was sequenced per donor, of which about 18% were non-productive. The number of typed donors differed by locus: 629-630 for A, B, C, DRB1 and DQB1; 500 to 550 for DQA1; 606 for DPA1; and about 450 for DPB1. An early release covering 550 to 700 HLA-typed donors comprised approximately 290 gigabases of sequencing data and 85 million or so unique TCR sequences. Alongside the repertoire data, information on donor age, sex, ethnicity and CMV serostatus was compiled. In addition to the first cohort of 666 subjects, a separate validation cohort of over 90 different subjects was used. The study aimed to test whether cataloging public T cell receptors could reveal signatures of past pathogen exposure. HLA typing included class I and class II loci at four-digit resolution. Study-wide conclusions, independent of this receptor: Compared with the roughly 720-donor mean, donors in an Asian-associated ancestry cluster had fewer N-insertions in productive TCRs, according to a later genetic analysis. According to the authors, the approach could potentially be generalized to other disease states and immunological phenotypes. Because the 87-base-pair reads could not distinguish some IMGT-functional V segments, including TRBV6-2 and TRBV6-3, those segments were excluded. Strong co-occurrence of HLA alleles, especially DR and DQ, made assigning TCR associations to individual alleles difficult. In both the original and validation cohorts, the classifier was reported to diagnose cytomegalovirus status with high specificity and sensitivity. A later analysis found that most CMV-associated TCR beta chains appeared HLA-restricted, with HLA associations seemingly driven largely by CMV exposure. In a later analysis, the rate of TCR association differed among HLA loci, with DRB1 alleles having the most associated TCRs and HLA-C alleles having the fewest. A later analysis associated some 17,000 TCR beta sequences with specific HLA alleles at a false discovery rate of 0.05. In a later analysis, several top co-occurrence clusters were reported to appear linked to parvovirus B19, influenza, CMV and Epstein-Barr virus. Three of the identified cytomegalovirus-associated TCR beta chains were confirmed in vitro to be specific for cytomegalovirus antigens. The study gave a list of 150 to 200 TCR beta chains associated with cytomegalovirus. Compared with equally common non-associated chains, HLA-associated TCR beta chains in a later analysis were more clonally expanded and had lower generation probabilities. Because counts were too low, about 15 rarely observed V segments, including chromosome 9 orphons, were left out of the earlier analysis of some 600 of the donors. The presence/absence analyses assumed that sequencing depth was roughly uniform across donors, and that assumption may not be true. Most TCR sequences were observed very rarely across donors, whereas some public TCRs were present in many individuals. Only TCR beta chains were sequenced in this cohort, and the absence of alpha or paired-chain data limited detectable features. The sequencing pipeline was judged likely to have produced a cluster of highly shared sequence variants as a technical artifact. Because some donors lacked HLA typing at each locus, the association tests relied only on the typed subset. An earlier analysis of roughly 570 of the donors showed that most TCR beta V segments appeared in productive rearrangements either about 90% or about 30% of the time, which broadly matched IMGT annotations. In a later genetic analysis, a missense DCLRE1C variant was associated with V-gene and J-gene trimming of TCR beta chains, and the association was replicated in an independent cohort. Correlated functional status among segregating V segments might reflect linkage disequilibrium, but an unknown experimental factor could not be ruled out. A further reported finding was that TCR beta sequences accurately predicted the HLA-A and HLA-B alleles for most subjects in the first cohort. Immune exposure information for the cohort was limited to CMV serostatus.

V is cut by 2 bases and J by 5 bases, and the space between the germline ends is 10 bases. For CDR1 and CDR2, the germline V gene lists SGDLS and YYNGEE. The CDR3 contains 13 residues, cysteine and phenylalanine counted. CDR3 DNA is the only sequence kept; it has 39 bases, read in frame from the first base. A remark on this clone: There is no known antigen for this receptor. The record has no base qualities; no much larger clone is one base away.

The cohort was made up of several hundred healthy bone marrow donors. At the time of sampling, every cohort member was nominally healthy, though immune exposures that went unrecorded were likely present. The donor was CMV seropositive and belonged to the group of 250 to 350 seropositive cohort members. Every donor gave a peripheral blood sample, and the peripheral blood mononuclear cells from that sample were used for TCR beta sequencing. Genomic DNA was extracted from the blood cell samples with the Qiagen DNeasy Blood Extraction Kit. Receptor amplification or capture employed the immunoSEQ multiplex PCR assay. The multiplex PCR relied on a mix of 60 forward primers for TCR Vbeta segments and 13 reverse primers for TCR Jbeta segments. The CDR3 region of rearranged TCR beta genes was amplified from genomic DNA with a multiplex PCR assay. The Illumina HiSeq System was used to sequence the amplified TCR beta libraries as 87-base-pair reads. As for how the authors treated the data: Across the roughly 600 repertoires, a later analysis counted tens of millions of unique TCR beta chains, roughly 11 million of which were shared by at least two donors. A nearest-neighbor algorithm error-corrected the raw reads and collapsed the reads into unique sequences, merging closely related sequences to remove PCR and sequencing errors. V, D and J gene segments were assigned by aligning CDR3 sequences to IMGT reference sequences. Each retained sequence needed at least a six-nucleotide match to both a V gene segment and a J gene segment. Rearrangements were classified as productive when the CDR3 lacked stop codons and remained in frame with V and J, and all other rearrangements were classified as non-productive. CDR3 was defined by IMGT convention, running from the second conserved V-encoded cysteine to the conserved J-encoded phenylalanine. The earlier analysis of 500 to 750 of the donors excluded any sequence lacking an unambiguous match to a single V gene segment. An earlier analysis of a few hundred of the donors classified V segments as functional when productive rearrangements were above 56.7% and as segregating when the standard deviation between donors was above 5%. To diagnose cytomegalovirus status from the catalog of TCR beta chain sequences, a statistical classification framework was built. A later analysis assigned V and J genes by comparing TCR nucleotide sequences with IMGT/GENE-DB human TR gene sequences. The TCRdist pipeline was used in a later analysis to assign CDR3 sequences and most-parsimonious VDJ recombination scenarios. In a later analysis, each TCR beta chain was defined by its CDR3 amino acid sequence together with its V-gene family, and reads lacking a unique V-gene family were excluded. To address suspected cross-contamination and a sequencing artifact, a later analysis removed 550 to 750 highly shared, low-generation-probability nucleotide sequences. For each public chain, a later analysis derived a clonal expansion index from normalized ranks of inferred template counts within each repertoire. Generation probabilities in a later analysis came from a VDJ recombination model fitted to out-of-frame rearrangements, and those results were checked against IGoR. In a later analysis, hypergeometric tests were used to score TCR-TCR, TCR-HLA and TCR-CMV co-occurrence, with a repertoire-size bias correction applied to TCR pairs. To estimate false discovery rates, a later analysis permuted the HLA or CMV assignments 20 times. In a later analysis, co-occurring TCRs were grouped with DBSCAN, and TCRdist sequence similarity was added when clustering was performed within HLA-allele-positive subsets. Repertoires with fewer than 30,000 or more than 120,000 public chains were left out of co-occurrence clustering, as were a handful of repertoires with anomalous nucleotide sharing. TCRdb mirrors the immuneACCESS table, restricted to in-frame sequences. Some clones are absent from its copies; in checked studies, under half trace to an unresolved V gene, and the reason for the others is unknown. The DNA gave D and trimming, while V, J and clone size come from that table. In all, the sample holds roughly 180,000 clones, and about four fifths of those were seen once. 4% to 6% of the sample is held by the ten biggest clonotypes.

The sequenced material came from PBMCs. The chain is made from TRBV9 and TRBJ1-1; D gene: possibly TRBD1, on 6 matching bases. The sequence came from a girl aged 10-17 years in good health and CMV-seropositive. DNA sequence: TGTGCCAGCAGCGTGACAGGAGGAACTGAAGCTTTCTTT. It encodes CASSVTGGTEAFF.